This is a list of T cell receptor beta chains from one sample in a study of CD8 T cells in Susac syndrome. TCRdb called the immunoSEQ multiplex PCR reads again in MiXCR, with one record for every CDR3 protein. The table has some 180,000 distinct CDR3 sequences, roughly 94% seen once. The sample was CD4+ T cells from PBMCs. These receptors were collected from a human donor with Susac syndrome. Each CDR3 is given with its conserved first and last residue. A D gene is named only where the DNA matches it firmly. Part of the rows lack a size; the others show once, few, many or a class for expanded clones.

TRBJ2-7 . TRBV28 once CASTAEGGTGAYEQYF TGTGCCAGCACCGCAGAGGGAGGGACAGGTGCCTACGAGCAGTACTTC
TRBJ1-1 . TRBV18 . CASSPGLGGRNTEAFF TGTGCCAGCTCACCCGGTCTGGGGGGGCGGAACACTGAAGCTTTCTTT
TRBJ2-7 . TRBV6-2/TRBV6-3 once CASSYSSRARHEQYF TGTGCCAGCAGTTACTCCTCCCGGGCGCGCCACGAGCAGTACTTC
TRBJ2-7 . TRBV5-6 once CASSSLGVDEQYF TGTGCCAGCAGCTCATTAGGGGTGGACGAGCAGTACTTC
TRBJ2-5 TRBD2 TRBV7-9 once CASSLRASGRSRETQYF TGTGCCAGCAGCTTAAGGGCTAGCGGGAGGTCTCGGGAGACCCAGTACTTC
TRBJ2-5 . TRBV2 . CASSNGGLVGETQYF TGTGCCAGCAGTAACGGCGGGCTAGTAGGCGAGACCCAGTACTTC
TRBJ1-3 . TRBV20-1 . CSARMGPGNTIYF TGCAGTGCTAGAATGGGCCCGGGAAACACCATATATTTT
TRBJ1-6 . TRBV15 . CATSRGSSGNLRSPLHF TGTGCCACCAGCAGAGGATCATCCGGGAATCTGAGATCACCCCTCCACTTT
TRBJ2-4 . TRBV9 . CASSVSGDGKNIQYF TGTGCCAGCAGCGTATCTGGGGACGGCAAAAACATTCAGTACTTC
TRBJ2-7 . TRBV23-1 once CATSVFSSGSYEQYF TGCGCCACCTCAGTCTTCTCTTCTGGCTCCTACGAGCAGTACTTC
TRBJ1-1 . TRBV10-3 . CAIRREATNTEAFF TGTGCCATCAGGAGGGAGGCGACGAACACTGAAGCTTTCTTT
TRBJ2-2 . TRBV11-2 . CASSLARSFANTGELFF TGTGCCAGCAGCTTAGCTCGGTCGTTCGCGAACACCGGGGAGCTGTTTTTT
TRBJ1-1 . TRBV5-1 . CASRVTANTEAFF TGCGCCAGCAGAGTGACGGCTAACACTGAAGCTTTCTTT
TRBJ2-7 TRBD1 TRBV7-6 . CASSPQGAPPYEQYF TGTGCCAGCAGCCCACAGGGGGCCCCACCCTACGAGCAGTACTTC
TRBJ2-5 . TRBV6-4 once CASNEADVGKTQYF TGTGCCAGCAACGAGGCAGATGTGGGAAAGACCCAGTACTTC
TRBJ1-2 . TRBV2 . CASSQMGGPGYTF TGCGCCAGCAGTCAGATGGGGGGCCCTGGCTACACCTTC
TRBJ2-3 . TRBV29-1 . CSVEDRGSTDTQYF TGCAGCGTTGAAGATCGGGGGAGCACAGATACGCAGTATTTT
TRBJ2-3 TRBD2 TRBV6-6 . CASSYSRERTDTQYF TGTGCCAGCAGTTACTCGCGGGAGAGAACAGATACGCAGTATTTT
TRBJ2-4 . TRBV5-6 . CASSLHRDIQYF TGTGCCAGCAGCTTGCACCGAGACATTCAGTACTTC
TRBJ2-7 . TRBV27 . CASSLLQGEQYF TGTGCCAGCAGTCTTCTACAGGGCGAGCAGTACTTC
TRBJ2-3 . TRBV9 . CASSVDQDTSADTQYF TGTGCCAGCAGCGTAGATCAGGACACATCAGCAGATACGCAGTATTTT
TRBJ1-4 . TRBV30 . CASTGFNEKLFF TGTGCCTCGACAGGATTTAATGAAAAACTGTTTTTT
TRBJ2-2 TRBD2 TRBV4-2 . CASSRRTSGGSGTGELFF TGTGCCAGCAGCCGGCGGACTAGCGGGGGCTCGGGCACCGGGGAGCTGTTTTTT
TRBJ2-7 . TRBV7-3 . CASSLEGPHEQYF TGTGCCAGCAGCTTAGAGGGCCCCCACGAGCAGTACTTC
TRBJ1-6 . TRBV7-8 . CASSLAGGRDTSPLHF TGTGCCAGCAGCTTAGCTGGGGGGCGGGACACTTCACCCCTCCACTTT
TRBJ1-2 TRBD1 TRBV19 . CASGDRVNYGYTF TGTGCCAGTGGCGACAGGGTGAACTATGGCTACACCTTC
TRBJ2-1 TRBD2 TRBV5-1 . CASSLELAGAYNEQFF TGCGCCAGCAGCTTGGAACTAGCGGGAGCCTACAATGAGCAGTTCTTC
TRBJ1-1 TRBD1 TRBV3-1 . CASSRQGRTEAFF TGTGCCAGCAGTAGACAGGGGCGTACTGAAGCTTTCTTT
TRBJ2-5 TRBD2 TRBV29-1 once CSVVRAGGKTQYF TGCAGCGTTGTACGAGCGGGAGGAAAGACCCAGTACTTC
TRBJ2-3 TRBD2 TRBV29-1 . CSVERSGGPADTQYF TGCAGCGTTGAAAGGTCGGGGGGGCCCGCAGATACGCAGTATTTT
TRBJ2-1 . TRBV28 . CASSLARQFYNEQFYNEQFF TGTGCCAGCAGTTTAGCCAGGCAGTTCTACAATGAGCAGTTCTACAATGAGCAGTTCTTC
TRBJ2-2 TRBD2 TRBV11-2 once CASRAREGLWTGELFF TGTGCCAGCAGGGCGCGGGAGGGCCTATGGACCGGGGAGCTGTTTTTT
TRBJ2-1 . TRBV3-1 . CASSRTQALPSEQFF TGTGCCAGCTCCCGCACTCAAGCCCTACCTAGTGAGCAGTTCTTC
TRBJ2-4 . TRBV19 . CASSITTENIQYF TGTGCCAGTAGTATAACTACCGAAAACATTCAGTACTTC
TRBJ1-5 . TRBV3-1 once CASSQVGASGPQHF TGTGCCAGCAGCCAAGTGGGGGCCAGCGGGCCCCAGCATTTT